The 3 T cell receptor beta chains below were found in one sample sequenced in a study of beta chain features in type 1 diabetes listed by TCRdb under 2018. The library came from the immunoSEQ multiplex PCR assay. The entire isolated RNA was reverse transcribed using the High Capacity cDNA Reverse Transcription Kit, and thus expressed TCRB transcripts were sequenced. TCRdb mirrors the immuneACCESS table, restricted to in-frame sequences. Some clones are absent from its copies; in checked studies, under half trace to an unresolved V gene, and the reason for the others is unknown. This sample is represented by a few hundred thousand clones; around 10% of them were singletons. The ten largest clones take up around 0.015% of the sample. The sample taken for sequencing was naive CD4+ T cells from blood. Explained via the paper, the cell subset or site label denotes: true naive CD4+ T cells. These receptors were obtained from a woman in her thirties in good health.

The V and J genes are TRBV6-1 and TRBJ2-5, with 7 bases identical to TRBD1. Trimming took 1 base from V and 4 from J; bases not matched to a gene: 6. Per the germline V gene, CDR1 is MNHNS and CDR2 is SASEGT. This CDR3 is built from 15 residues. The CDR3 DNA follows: TGTGCCAGCAGTGAAGGGGGGTCAGGGGGAGAGACCCAGTACTTC. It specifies CASSEGGSGGETQYF.

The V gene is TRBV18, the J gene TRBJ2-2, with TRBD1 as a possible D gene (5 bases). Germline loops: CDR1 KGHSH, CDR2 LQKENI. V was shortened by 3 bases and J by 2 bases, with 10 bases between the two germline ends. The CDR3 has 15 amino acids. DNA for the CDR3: TGTGCCAGCTCACCTCTGGGGCTAAACACCGGGGAGCTGTTTTTT. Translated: CASSPLGLNTGELFF.

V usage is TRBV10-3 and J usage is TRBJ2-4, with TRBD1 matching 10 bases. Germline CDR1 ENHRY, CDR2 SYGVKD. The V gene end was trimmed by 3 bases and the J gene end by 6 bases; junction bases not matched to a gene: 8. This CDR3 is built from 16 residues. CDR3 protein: CAISERGTGEANIQYF. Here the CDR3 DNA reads TGTGCCATCAGTGAAAGGGGGACAGGGGAGGCAAACATTCAGTACTTC.